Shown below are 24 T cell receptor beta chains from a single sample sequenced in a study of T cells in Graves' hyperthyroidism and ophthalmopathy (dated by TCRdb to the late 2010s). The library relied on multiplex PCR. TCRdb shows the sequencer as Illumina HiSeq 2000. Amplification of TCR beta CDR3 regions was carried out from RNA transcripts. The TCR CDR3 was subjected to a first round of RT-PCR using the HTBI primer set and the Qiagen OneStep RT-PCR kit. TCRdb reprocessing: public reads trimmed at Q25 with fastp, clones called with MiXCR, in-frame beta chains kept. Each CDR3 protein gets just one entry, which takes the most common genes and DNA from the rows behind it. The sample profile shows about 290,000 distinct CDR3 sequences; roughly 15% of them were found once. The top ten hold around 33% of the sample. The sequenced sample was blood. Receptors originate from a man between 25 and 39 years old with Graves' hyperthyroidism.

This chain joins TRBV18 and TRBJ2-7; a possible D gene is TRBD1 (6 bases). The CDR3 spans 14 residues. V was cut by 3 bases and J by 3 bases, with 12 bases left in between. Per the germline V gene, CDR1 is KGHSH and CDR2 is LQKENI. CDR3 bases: TGTGCCAGCTCACCTTCCCGACAGGTCTACGAGCAGTACTTC. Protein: CASSPSRQVYEQYF. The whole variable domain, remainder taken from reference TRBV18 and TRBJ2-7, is NAGVMQNPRHLVRRRGQEARLRCSPMKGHSHVYWYRQLPEEGLKFMVYLQKENIIDESGMPKERFSAEFPKEGPSILRIQQVVRGDSAAYFCASSPSRQVYEQYFGPGTRLTVT.

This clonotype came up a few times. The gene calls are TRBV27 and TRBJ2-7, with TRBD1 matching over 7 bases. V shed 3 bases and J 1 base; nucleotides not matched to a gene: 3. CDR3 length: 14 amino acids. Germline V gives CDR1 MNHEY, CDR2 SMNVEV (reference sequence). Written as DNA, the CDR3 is TGTGCCAGCAGTTTGACAGGGCTTTCCTACGAGCAGTACTTC. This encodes CASSLTGLSYEQYF.

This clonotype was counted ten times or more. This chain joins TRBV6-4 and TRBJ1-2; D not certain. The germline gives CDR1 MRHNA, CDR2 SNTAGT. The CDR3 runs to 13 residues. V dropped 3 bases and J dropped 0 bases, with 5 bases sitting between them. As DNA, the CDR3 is TGTGCCAGCAGTGAGGGCACTAACTATGGCTACACCTTC. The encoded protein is CASSEGTNYGYTF.

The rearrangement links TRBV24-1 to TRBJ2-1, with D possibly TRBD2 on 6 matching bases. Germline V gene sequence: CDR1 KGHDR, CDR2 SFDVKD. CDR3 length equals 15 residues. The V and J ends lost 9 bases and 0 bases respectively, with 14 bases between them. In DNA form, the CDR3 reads TGTGCCACCGGCGGGGCCCCGAGCTCCTACAATGAGCAGTTCTTC. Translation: CATGGAPSSYNEQFF.

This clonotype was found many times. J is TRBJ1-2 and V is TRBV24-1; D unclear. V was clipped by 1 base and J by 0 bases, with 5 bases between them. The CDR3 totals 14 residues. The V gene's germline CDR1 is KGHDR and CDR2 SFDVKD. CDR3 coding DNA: TGTGCCACCAGTGATTTCTGGGCTAACTATGGCTACACCTTC. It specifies CATSDFWANYGYTF.

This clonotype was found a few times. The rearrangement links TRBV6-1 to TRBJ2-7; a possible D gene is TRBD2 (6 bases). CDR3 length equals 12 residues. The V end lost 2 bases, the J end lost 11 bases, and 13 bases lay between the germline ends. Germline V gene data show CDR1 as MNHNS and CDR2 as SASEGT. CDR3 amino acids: CASSELREQEYF. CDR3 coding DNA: TGTGCCAGCAGTGAATTGCGGGAACAGGAGTACTTC.

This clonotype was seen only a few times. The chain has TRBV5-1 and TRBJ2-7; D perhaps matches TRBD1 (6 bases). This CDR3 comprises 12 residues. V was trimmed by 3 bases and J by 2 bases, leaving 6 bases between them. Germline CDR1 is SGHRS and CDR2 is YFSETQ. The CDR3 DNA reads TGCGCCAGCAGCTGGACAGCCTACGAGCAGTACTTC. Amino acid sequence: CASSWTAYEQYF.

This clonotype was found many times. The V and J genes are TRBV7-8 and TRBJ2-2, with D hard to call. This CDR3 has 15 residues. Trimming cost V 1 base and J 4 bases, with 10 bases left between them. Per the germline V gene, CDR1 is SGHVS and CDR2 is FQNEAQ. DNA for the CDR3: TGTGCCAGCAGCTTAGGCGGCAGACCCACCGGGGAGCTGTTTTTT. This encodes CASSLGGRPTGELFF.

Here the CDR3 DNA reads TGCAGCGTATTGGGGGGGGATGATAGAAGATATAATACGCAGTATTTT. Its protein product is CSVLGGDDRRYNTQYF. This chain uses TRBV29-1 with TRBJ2-3, with 7 bases fitting TRBD2. Germline CDR1 is SQVTM and CDR2 is ANQGSEA. There are 16 residues in the CDR3. After removal of 6 bases from V and 7 bases from J, the junction contained 19 bases not matched to a gene.

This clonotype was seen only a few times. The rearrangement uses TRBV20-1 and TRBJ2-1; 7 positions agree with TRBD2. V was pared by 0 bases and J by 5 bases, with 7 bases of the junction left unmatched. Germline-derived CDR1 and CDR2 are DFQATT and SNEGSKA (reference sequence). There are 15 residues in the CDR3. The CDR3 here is CSARDEREGNNEQFF. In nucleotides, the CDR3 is TGCAGTGCTAGAGATGAGAGGGAGGGGAACAATGAGCAGTTCTTC.

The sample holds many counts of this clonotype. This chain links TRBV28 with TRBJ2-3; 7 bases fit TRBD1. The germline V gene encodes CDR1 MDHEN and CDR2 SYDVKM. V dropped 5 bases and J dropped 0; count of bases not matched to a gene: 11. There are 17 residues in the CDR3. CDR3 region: CASSLYQRQGSTDTQYF. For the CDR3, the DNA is TGTGCCAGCAGTCTCTATCAAAGACAGGGAAGCACAGATACGCAGTATTTT.

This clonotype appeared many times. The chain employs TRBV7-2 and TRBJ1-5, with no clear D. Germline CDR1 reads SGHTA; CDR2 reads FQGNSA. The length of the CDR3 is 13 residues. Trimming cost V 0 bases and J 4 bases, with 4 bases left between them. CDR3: CASSLARNQPQHF. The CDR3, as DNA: TGTGCCAGCAGCTTAGCCCGGAATCAGCCCCAGCATTTT.

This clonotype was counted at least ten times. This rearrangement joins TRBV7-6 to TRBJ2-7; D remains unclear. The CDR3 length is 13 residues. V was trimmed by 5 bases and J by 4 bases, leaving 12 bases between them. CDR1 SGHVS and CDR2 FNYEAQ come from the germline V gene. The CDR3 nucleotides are TGTGCCAGCAGCCTCACTTCCTATTACGAGCAGTACTTC. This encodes CASSLTSYYEQYF.

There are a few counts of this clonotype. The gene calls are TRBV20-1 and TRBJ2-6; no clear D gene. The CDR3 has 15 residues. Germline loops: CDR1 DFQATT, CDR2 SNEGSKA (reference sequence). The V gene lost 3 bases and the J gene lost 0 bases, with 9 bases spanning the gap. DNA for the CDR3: TGCAGTGCTAGTAACCAAGGCTCTGGGGCCAACGTCCTGACTTTC. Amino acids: CSASNQGSGANVLTF.

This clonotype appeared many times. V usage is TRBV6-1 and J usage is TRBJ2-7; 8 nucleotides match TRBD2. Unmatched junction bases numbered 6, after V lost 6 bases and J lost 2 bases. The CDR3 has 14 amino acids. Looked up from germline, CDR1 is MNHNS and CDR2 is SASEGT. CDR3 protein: CASRYAGGPYEQYF. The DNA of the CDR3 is TGTGCCAGCAGATATGCGGGGGGCCCCTACGAGCAGTACTTC.

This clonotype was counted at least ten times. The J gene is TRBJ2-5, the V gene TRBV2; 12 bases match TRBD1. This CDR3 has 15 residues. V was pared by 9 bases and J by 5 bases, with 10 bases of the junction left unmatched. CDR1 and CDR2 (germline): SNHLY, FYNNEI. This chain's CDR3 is CASIPGQGAAETQYF. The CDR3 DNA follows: TGTGCCAGTATACCGGGACAGGGGGCGGCGGAGACCCAGTACTTC.

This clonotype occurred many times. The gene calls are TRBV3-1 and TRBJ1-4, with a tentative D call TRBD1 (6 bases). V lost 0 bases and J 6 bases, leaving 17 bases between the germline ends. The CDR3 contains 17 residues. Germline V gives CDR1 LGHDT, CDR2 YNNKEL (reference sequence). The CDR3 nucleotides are TGTGCCAGCAGCCAAGAATCTAGGGGGAGAAGAGATGAAAAACTGTTTTTT. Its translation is CASSQESRGRRDEKLFF.

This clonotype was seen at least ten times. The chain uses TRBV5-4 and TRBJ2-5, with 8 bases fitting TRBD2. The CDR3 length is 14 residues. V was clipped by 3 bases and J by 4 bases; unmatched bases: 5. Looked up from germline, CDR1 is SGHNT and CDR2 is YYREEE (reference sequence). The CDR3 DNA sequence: TGTGCCAGCAGCTCCCAAAGCGGGAGAGAGACCCAGTACTTC. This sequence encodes CASSSQSGRETQYF.

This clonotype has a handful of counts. The CDR3 is CASSWTVNQPQHF. The CDR3 region has the DNA TGCGCCAGCAGTTGGACAGTTAATCAGCCCCAGCATTTT. V usage is TRBV4-1 and J usage is TRBJ1-5, with TRBD1 as a possible D gene (6 bases). CDR1 is MGHRA, CDR2 YSYEKL, per germline. V was pared by 6 bases and J by 4 bases, with 10 bases between. This CDR3 contains 13 residues.

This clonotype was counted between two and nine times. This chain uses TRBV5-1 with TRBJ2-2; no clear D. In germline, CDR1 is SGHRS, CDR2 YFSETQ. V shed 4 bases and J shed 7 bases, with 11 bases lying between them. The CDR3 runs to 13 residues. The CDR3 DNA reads TGCGCCAGCAGCCCCAACACCTTCGGGGAGCTGTTTTTT. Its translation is CASSPNTFGELFF.

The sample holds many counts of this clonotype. CDR3 nucleotide sequence: TGTGCCAGCAGTGAACAGGGTGCAGGAACTGAAGCTTTCTTT. Translating it yields CASSEQGAGTEAFF. The rearrangement links TRBV2 to TRBJ1-1; weak D call: TRBD1 (5 bases). V lost 2 bases and J lost 5, with 12 bases in between. This CDR3 comprises 14 residues. The germline gives CDR1 SNHLY, CDR2 FYNNEI.

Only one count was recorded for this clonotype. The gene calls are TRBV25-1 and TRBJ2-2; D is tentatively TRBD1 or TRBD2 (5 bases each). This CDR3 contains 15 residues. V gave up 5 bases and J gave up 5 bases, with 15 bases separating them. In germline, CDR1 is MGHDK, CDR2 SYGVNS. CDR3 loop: CASSKTEGWTGELFF. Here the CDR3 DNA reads TGTGCCAGCAGTAAGACCGAGGGGTGGACCGGGGAGCTGTTTTTT.

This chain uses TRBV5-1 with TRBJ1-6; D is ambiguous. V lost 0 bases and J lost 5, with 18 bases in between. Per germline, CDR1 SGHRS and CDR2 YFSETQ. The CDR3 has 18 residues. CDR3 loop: CASSLGSGGSLDNSPLHF. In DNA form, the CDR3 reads TGCGCCAGCAGCTTGGGGTCGGGCGGGTCCTTGGATAATTCACCCCTCCACTTT.

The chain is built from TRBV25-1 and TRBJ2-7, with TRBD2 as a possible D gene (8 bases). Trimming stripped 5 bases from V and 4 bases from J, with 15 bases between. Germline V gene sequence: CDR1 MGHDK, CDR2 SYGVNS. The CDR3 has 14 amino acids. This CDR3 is CASSTGGGPYEQYF. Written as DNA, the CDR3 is TGTGCCAGCAGTACGGGAGGGGGCCCTTACGAGCAGTACTTC.